This is a list of T cell receptor beta chains from one sample in a study of T cell changes during pregnancy in multiple sclerosis. TCRdb's copy holds only in-frame clones and misses some; the assay was immunoSEQ multiplex PCR. The sample yields 56,000 or so clones, 80% to 90% seen once. The specimen comprised CD4+ T cells from peripheral blood mononuclear cells, sampled in the third trimester of pregnancy. The source of these receptors is a female donor with multiple sclerosis, enrolled in a pregnancy study. CDR3s include the opening cysteine and the closing phenylalanine or tryptophan. The order of the fields is CDR3 protein, V gene.

cdr3_aa: CASSVEQGSSYEQYF
v_call: TRBV9

cdr3_aa: CASSPSGYTDTQYF
v_call: TRBV4-3

cdr3_aa: CASSYSSSTDTQYF
v_call: TRBV6-6

cdr3_aa: CAWSLTGNTIYF
v_call: TRBV30

cdr3_aa: CATSAEREETQYF
v_call: TRBV10-3

cdr3_aa: CAWSMAGRGYTF
v_call: TRBV30

cdr3_aa: CASSGQRLNTEAFF
v_call: TRBV9

cdr3_aa: CASSLDVNTEAFF
v_call: TRBV11-2

cdr3_aa: CASSIPYRNQPQHF
v_call: TRBV19

cdr3_aa: CASSTGDRNTIYF
v_call: TRBV19

cdr3_aa: CSGHSIDYGYTF
v_call: TRBV29-1

cdr3_aa: CASSPSSGDANTEAFF
v_call: TRBV18

cdr3_aa: CAISPGTALSKGETQYF
v_call: TRBV10-3

cdr3_aa: CASSYEVDNYGYTF
v_call: TRBV6-5

cdr3_aa: CASSFDRRETQYF
v_call: TRBV7-9

cdr3_aa: CASSALGPSGGETQYF
v_call: TRBV18

cdr3_aa: CASRLGAGLEKLFF
v_call: TRBV7-9

cdr3_aa: CASSNPRGGAEAFF
v_call: TRBV27

cdr3_aa: CASSEAPSYGYTF
v_call: TRBV6-1

cdr3_aa: CASSVGGQSIYEQYF
v_call: TRBV9

cdr3_aa: CASSEFSTAYGYTF
v_call: TRBV2

cdr3_aa: CASRWRSSGNTIYF
v_call: TRBV6-5

cdr3_aa: CASSYQGDGSQPQHF
v_call: TRBV19

cdr3_aa: CASRGTGTFSYEQYF
v_call: TRBV27

cdr3_aa: CASSPSDKADEKLFF
v_call: TRBV7-9

cdr3_aa: CASSFKPWRGDSYNEQFF
v_call: TRBV7-9

cdr3_aa: CASSRQESSGNTIYF
v_call: TRBV19

cdr3_aa: CASSIWGTDRGLSQPQHF
v_call: TRBV19

cdr3_aa: CARSRDFTSYTEAFF
v_call: TRBV2

cdr3_aa: CASRTSGRPGELFF
v_call: TRBV11-3

cdr3_aa: CASSGATNEKLFF
v_call: TRBV6-6

cdr3_aa: CASSHNRVGQETQYF
v_call: TRBV7-9

cdr3_aa: CASSDTAGTGANVLTF
v_call: TRBV2

cdr3_aa: CAWRTGIGNTIYF
v_call: TRBV30

cdr3_aa: CSMTENTGELFF
v_call: TRBV29-1

cdr3_aa: CASSSNWGLNTEAFF
v_call: TRBV7-9

cdr3_aa: CASSPGGSRENTIYF
v_call: TRBV7-7

cdr3_aa: CASSLGARRQNTGELFF
v_call: TRBV5-1

cdr3_aa: CASSLRAGTAKGNTEAFF
v_call: TRBV5-1

cdr3_aa: CASSPLSYEQYF
v_call: TRBV7-9

cdr3_aa: CASSLEYEQYF
v_call: TRBV11-2

cdr3_aa: CASSLYLGGEAFF
v_call: TRBV7-2

cdr3_aa: CASSIPQVNTEAFF
v_call: TRBV19

cdr3_aa: CASSSYGGGYTF
v_call: TRBV6-5

cdr3_aa: CASSQEGGGNQETQYF
v_call: TRBV4-2

cdr3_aa: CASSVEALQGTEAFF
v_call: TRBV6-4

cdr3_aa: CASRRGAGGTEAFF
v_call: TRBV6-1

cdr3_aa: CASSSGQGLAKNIQYF
v_call: TRBV6-5

cdr3_aa: CASSHLRRGNYGYTF
v_call: TRBV4-2

cdr3_aa: CASSLPPGAGELFF
v_call: TRBV7-3

cdr3_aa: CASSVDPEGGRLFF
v_call: TRBV9

cdr3_aa: CASSLGLGARYEQYF
v_call: TRBV5-6

cdr3_aa: CASRDGGEYNYGYTF
v_call: TRBV6-6

cdr3_aa: CASSPSGQARETQYF
v_call: TRBV18

cdr3_aa: CAISGETGMNTEAFF
v_call: TRBV10-3

cdr3_aa: CASTWTSGTNEQFF
v_call: TRBV5-1

cdr3_aa: CASRPTSYNEQFF
v_call: TRBV7-2

cdr3_aa: CASSPPLRYNEQFF
v_call: TRBV7-9